The entry below gives a single T cell receptor beta chain sequence along with its context. Its binding antigen is unknown. The sample holds no much larger clone one base away, and base qualities are not on file. The data stem from a study of cytomegalovirus exposure and HLA in healthy donors (dated by TCRdb to 2017 to 2019). In the study overall: An earlier analysis of a few hundred of the donors reported 250 to 300 Gb of sequence data and 100 million to 120 million unique TCR beta sequences obtained from roughly 170 million T cells. An early release covering around 630 HLA-typed donors comprised 250 to 350 gigabases of sequencing data and roughly 86 million unique TCR sequences. Of the roughly 390 genotyped donors, 81% were placed in the genetic ancestry cluster associated with self-reported Caucasian donors. The study aimed to test whether cataloging public T cell receptors could reveal signatures of past pathogen exposure. The study profiled the T cell repertoires of 550 to 700 subjects by immunosequencing and related them to cytomegalovirus serostatus. Along with the approximately 700-subject first cohort, a separate validation cohort of 120 different subjects was used. High-throughput TCR immunosequencing, statistical association of individual TCRs with disease status, and machine learning were combined to predict cytomegalovirus infection status. A later analysis re-analyzed previously published TCR beta repertoires from 666 donors and added high-resolution HLA genotyping to study TCR occurrence patterns. Rather than using new phenotypic data, the later analysis identified candidate immune exposures from TCR beta sequences and from how often those sequences occurred across donors. An earlier analysis of about 620 of the donors applied high-throughput TCR beta sequencing to assess whether each TCR beta V gene segment acted as functional or pseudogenic. Donor age, sex, ethnicity and CMV serostatus were compiled alongside the repertoire data. A later genetic analysis used genome-wide SNP genotypes for 398 of the 666 donors, treating that subset as a discovery cohort. Every repertoire in the discovery cohort had been generated on one and the same sequencing platform. Class I and class II HLA loci were covered by the typing at four-digit resolution. The number of donors typed differed by locus, with roughly 620-630 for A, B, C, DRB1 and DQB1, around 520 for DQA1, about 610 for DPA1, and 472 for DPB1. Roughly 5 DR-DQ haplotypes were handled as single units for association and clustering, since linkage in the cohort was strong. On average, 235,054 unique TCR beta nucleotide sequences were sequenced per donor among 398 genotyped donors of the cohort, with about 17% of those sequences being non-productive. On the study overall, not on this receptor specifically: Specific HLA alleles were associated with around 18,000 TCR beta sequences at a false discovery rate of 0.05 in a later analysis. Sequencing depth was assumed to be roughly uniform across donors in the presence/absence analyses, though that assumption may not hold. Because the 87-base-pair reads could not distinguish some IMGT-functional V segments, including TRBV6-2 and TRBV6-3, those segments were excluded. Compared with equally common non-associated chains, HLA-associated TCR beta chains in a later analysis were more clonally expanded and had lower generation probabilities. A few of the identified cytomegalovirus-associated TCR beta chains were confirmed in vitro to be specific for cytomegalovirus antigens. A later genetic analysis associated a missense DCLRE1C variant with V-gene and J-gene trimming of TCR beta chains, and an independent cohort replicated the association. A further reported finding was that TCR beta sequences accurately predicted the HLA-A and HLA-B alleles for most subjects in the first cohort. According to the authors, the approach could potentially be generalized to other disease states and immunological phenotypes. A later analysis reported that several top co-occurrence clusters appeared linked to parvovirus B19, influenza, CMV and Epstein-Barr virus. In a later analysis, TCR association rates were found to vary across HLA loci, with the most associated TCRs seen for DRB1 alleles and the fewest for HLA-C alleles. In the study, around 150 TCR beta chains were listed as associated with cytomegalovirus. In an earlier analysis of about 600 of the donors, most TCR beta V segments appeared in productive rearrangements about 90% or about 30% of the time, broadly matching IMGT annotations. Compared with the roughly 720-donor mean, donors in an Asian-associated ancestry cluster had fewer N-insertions in productive TCRs, according to a later genetic analysis. The cohort was sequenced for TCR beta chains only, and without alpha or paired-chain data the features that could be detected were limited. While some public TCRs were present in many individuals, most TCR sequences turned up only very rarely across donors. Correlated functional status among segregating V segments might reflect linkage disequilibrium, but an unknown experimental factor could not be ruled out. The earlier analysis of approximately 560 of the donors excluded some 15 rarely observed V segments, including chromosome 9 orphons, because counts were too low. CMV serostatus was the only immune exposure information available for the cohort. HLA typing was unavailable for some donors at each locus, so association tests used only the typed subset. Most CMV-associated TCR beta chains appeared to be HLA-restricted in a later analysis, and the HLA associations seemed to be driven largely by CMV exposure. Cytomegalovirus status was reported to be diagnosed by the classifier with high specificity and sensitivity in both the original and validation cohorts. A group of highly shared sequence variants was considered likely to be a technical artifact of the sequencing pipeline. Strong co-occurrence of HLA alleles, especially DR and DQ, made assigning TCR associations to individual alleles difficult.

The cohort consisted of approximately 670 healthy bone marrow donors. At the time of sampling, all cohort members were nominally healthy, though unrecorded immune exposures were likely present. The donor was CMV seropositive and was included in the group of 250 to 350 seropositive cohort members. Every donor gave a peripheral blood sample, and the peripheral blood mononuclear cells from that sample were used for TCR beta sequencing. The Qiagen DNeasy Blood Extraction Kit was used to extract genomic DNA from the blood cell samples. The library was generated by the immunoSEQ multiplex PCR assay. A mixture of 60 forward primers for TCR Vbeta segments and 13 reverse primers for TCR Jbeta segments was used in the multiplex PCR. The CDR3 region of rearranged TCR beta genes was amplified from genomic DNA by a multiplex PCR assay. The amplified TCR beta libraries were sequenced on the Illumina HiSeq System as 87-base-pair reads. The study's processing was this. A later analysis tallied around 82 million unique TCR beta chains across the approximately 670 repertoires, and around 12 million of those chains were shared by two or more donors. To remove PCR and sequencing errors, raw reads were error-corrected and collapsed into unique sequences using a nearest-neighbor algorithm that merged closely related sequences. Alignment of CDR3 sequences to IMGT reference sequences was used to assign V, D and J gene segments. For a sequence to be retained, a match of at least six nucleotides was required to both a V gene segment and a J gene segment. Rearrangements were classified as productive when the CDR3 lacked stop codons and remained in frame with V and J, and all other rearrangements were classified as non-productive. Following IMGT convention, CDR3 was defined as the stretch from the second conserved V-encoded cysteine to the conserved J-encoded phenylalanine. In an earlier analysis of roughly 580 of the donors, sequences lacking an unambiguous match to a single V gene segment were excluded. In an earlier analysis of about 590 of the donors, a V segment was called functional when productive rearrangements were above 56.7%, and segregating when the standard deviation between donors exceeded 5%. A statistical classification framework was built for diagnosing cytomegalovirus status from the catalog of TCR beta chain sequences. In a later analysis, V and J genes were assigned by comparing TCR nucleotide sequences against IMGT/GENE-DB human TR gene sequences. A later analysis assigned CDR3 sequences and most-parsimonious VDJ recombination scenarios with the TCRdist pipeline. In a later analysis, each TCR beta chain was defined by its CDR3 amino acid sequence together with its V-gene family, and reads lacking a unique V-gene family were excluded. In a later analysis, approximately 590 highly shared, low-generation-probability nucleotide sequences were removed to address suspected cross-contamination and a sequencing artifact. For each public chain, a later analysis derived a clonal expansion index from normalized ranks of inferred template counts within each repertoire. In a later analysis, generation probabilities were computed using a VDJ recombination model fitted to out-of-frame rearrangements, and the results were checked against IGoR. In a later analysis, TCR-TCR, TCR-HLA and TCR-CMV co-occurrence was scored with hypergeometric tests, and a repertoire-size bias correction was applied to TCR pairs. To estimate false discovery rates, a later analysis permuted the HLA or CMV assignments 20 times. In a later analysis, co-occurring TCRs were grouped with DBSCAN, and TCRdist sequence similarity was added when clustering was performed within HLA-allele-positive subsets. Co-occurrence clustering excluded repertoires with fewer than 30,000 or more than 120,000 public chains, plus five with anomalous nucleotide sharing. Sourced from immuneACCESS, this table was stored by TCRdb with only in-frame sequences that have V and J called. A share of the clones is absent; for the studies checked, an unresolved V gene accounts for under half, and the remainder has no known explanation. V and J calls and clone size are copied from that table; D and trimming were computed from the DNA. Here the sample has tens of thousands of clones; around 68% occur a single time. The ten most abundant clones make up around a quarter of the sample.

The germline V gene gives CDR1 as SGHRS and CDR2 as YFSETQ. Including the terminal cysteine and phenylalanine, the CDR3 comprises 13 residues. Left in the record is the CDR3 DNA by itself, 39 bases read in frame from the first base. Trimming removed 4 bases from V and 8 bases from J, leaving 13 bases between the germline ends. The sequenced sample consisted of PBMCs. The receptor chain draws on TRBV5-1 and TRBJ2-1; no D gene is confidently identified. This TCR was recovered from a man aged 50 to 60 in good health and CMV-seropositive. The CDR3 here reads CASSPFGLDEQFF. At the DNA level, the sequence is TGCGCCAGCAGCCCCTTCGGTTTAGATGAGCAGTTCTTC. Reference TRBV5-1 and TRBJ2-1 genes cover what lies past the CDR3, so the full variable domain is KAGVTQTPRYLIKTRGQQVTLSCSPISGHRSVSWYQQTPGQGLQFLFEYFSETQRNKGNFPGRFSGRQFSNSRSEMNVSTLELGDSALYLCASSPFGLDEQFFGPGTRLTVL.